Listed here is a single TCR beta chain. What it binds is unknown. This sample was taken from a study of cytomegalovirus exposure and HLA in healthy donors. Findings of the study overall: In all likelihood, a cluster of highly shared sequence variants was a sequencing artifact. Association of a missense DCLRE1C variant with TCR beta V- and J-gene trimming was reported in a later analysis. Accurate HLA-A and HLA-B prediction from TCR beta sequences was reported for most subjects.

The study ran its PCR with 60 Vbeta and 13 Jbeta primers. TCRdb's table, derived via immunoSEQ multiplex PCR, lists solely in-frame clones and lacks some. There are 100,000 to 150,000 clones in the sample; 75% occur only once, and roughly 3.5% lies in the top ten. This CDR3 contains 14 residues. Germline-derived CDR1 and CDR2 are MNHEY and SMNVEV (reference sequence). Trimming at V came to 0 bases and at J to 4 bases, leaving 2 bases not matched to a gene. The rearrangement uses TRBV27 and TRBJ1-1; 7 bases agree with TRBD1. The sequencing sample was made of PBMCs. The receptor was isolated from a woman between 50 and 59 years old in good health and CMV-seronegative. The CDR3 DNA is TGTGCCAGCAGTTTATCAGGGGGCCGCACTGAAGCTTTCTTT. Translating gives CASSLSGGRTEAFF.